These 16 T cell receptor beta chains originate from one sample sequenced in a study of cytomegalovirus exposure and HLA in healthy donors. A multiplex PCR was run with 60 Vbeta primers and 13 Jbeta primers. The repertoire was sequenced with immunoSEQ multiplex PCR; TCRdb's copy has only in-frame clones and lacks some. The sample includes under 120,000 clones, 74% of them seen just once. The sequencing sample was made of PBMCs. The receptors were gathered from a middle-aged man in good health and CMV-seropositive.

V usage is TRBV9 and J usage is TRBJ2-5; perhaps TRBD2 as D (6 bases). This CDR3 is 13 amino acids long. CDR1 is SGDLS and CDR2 is YYNGEE in the germline V gene. Trimming took off 2 bases at V and 4 bases at J, with 9 bases between the two ends. For the CDR3, the DNA is TGTGCCAGCAGCGTGAGGGGAGGAGAGACCCAGTACTTC. Its translation: CASSVRGGETQYF.

This sequence joins TRBV4-2 and TRBJ2-7; TRBD2 agrees at 15 bases. The CDR3 runs to 18 residues. The germline CDR1 and CDR2 sequences are LGHNA and YNFKEQ. The junction had 9 bases not matched to a gene; V was cut back by 6 bases and J by 0 bases. In DNA, the CDR3 is TGTGCCAGCAGTCGCGGACTAGCGGGGGGGCCGAGCTCCTACGAGCAGTACTTC. Residues: CASSRGLAGGPSSYEQYF.

This clone was observed once. CDR3 amino acids: CASSRREISAGNEQFF. Written as DNA, the CDR3 is TGTGCCAGCTCAAGGCGGGAGATCTCCGCGGGCAATGAGCAGTTCTTC. The genes are TRBV5-8 and TRBJ2-1; 7 bases map to TRBD2. The CDR3 contains 16 residues. V was clipped by 7 bases and J by 6 bases; unmatched bases: 16. CDR1 is SGHTS and CDR2 is YDEGEE in the germline V gene.

J is TRBJ1-1 and V is TRBV7-8; 9 nucleotides line up with TRBD1. J lost 10 bases, V lost 1 base, and 7 bases had no gene match. Looked up from germline, CDR1 is SGHVS and CDR2 is FQNEAQ. This CDR3 contains 14 residues. The DNA of the CDR3 is TGTGCCAGCAGCTTAGGGTATCCGGGACAGGGAGCTTTCTTT. Translation: CASSLGYPGQGAFF.

This clone has a single count. An end of the junction differs from the germline gene, which may be a read error. The chain has TRBV6-1 and TRBJ1-1; D remains ambiguous. CDR3 length: 16 amino acids. CDR1 MNHNS and CDR2 SASEGT come from the germline V gene. The CDR3 loop reads CASSEFRRAANTEASF. DNA of the CDR3: TGTGCCAGCAGTGAGTTCCGGCGGGCCGCGAACACTGAAGCTTCCTTT.

The chain employs TRBV6-5 and TRBJ2-5, with D possibly TRBD2 on 6 matching bases. Germline lookup yields CDR1 MNHEY and CDR2 SVGAGI. The CDR3 is made up of 14 amino acids. The V gene lost 0 bases and the J gene lost 2 bases, with 7 bases spanning the gap. CDR3 in DNA: TGTGCCAGCAGTTACTCGGAGGGACAAGAGACCCAGTACTTC. It codes for CASSYSEGQETQYF.

This chain connects TRBV2 to TRBJ2-3; 11 nucleotides align to TRBD2. Per the germline V gene, CDR1 is SNHLY and CDR2 is FYNNEI. With 4 bases clipped from V and 6 bases from J, the junction kept 6 bases outside the gene matches. The CDR3 runs to 15 residues. The CDR3, as DNA: TGTGCCAGCAGTGTCACTAGCGGGGGAGGGGATACGCAGTATTTT. It codes for CASSVTSGGGDTQYF.

The chain couples TRBV29-1 to TRBJ2-5, with 12 bases matching TRBD1. J lost 4 bases, V lost 6 bases, and 9 bases had no gene match. Per the germline V gene, CDR1 is SQVTM and CDR2 is ANQGSEA. The CDR3 extends over 15 amino acids. As DNA, the CDR3 is TGCAGCGTGGGGGACAGGGGGCGGAAGGGAGAGACCCAGTACTTC. Amino acid sequence: CSVGDRGRKGETQYF.

This chain links TRBV2 with TRBJ1-1; D perhaps matches TRBD1 (6 bases). The CDR3 runs 14 residues. V shed 5 bases and J shed 3 bases, with 13 bases lying between them. CDR1 SNHLY and CDR2 FYNNEI come from the germline V gene. The CDR3 loop is CASSPDSTYTEAFF. The CDR3, as DNA: TGTGCCAGCAGTCCGGACAGTACCTACACTGAAGCTTTCTTT.

The chain is built from TRBV25-1 and TRBJ2-3; possibly TRBD2 for D (7 bases). CDR3 length equals 18 residues. Per the germline V gene, CDR1 is MGHDK and CDR2 is SYGVNS. V was cut by 1 base and J by 4 bases, with 21 bases left in between. The CDR3 DNA sequence: TGTGCCAGCAGTGAATTCGGGGGGCGGCGGGAGATTCCAGATACGCAGTATTTT. Translating it yields CASSEFGGRREIPDTQYF.

This clone was counted a single time. The chain couples TRBV12-5 to TRBJ2-1; a possible D gene is TRBD1 (6 bases). The CDR3 has 13 amino acids. Germline CDR1 LGHNT, CDR2 FRNRAP. Trimming pared 0 bases from V and 6 bases from J, leaving 6 bases between. This chain's CDR3 is CASGLVGGNEQFF. In nucleotides, the CDR3 is TGTGCTAGTGGTTTGGTAGGGGGCAATGAGCAGTTCTTC.

The chain links TRBV4-2 to TRBJ2-7, with TRBD2 as a possible D gene (5 bases). V was shortened by 2 bases and J by 0 bases, with 11 bases between the two germline ends. Germline assignment: CDR1 LGHNA and CDR2 YNFKEQ. The CDR3 totals 15 residues. Here the CDR3 reads CASSQYSASSYEQYF. Written as DNA, the CDR3 is TGTGCCAGCAGCCAATATAGCGCCAGCTCCTACGAGCAGTACTTC.

The chain links TRBV2 to TRBJ2-5, with D possibly being TRBD1 (5 bases). The germline gives CDR1 SNHLY, CDR2 FYNNEI. This CDR3 comprises 14 residues. Trimming stripped 7 bases from V and 4 bases from J, with 16 bases between. This CDR3 is CASNGPPRGETQYF. CDR3 DNA sequence: TGTGCCAGCAATGGACCCCCAAGGGGAGAGACCCAGTACTTC.

This clone was detected only once. The CDR3 reads CASSPRTSGSGGETQYF. CDR3 nucleotide sequence: TGTGCCAGCAGCCCTAGGACTAGCGGGAGCGGGGGAGAGACCCAGTACTTC. V usage is TRBV5-4 and J usage is TRBJ2-5; 13 bases agree with TRBD2. Trimming took 4 bases from V and 4 from J; bases not matched to a gene: 10. Germline-derived CDR1 and CDR2 are SGHNT and YYREEE (reference sequence). The CDR3 runs 17 residues. Full variable domain (rest looked up from reference TRBV5-4 and TRBJ2-5): ETGVTQSPTHLIKTRGQQVTLRCSSQSGHNTVSWYQQALGQGPQFIFQYYREEENGRGNFPPRFSGLQFPNYSSELNVNALELDDSALYLCASSPRTSGSGGETQYFGPGTRLLVL.

The rearrangement links TRBV19 to TRBJ2-3; 9 bases line up with TRBD1. Germline V gene data show CDR1 as LNHDA and CDR2 as SQIVND (reference sequence). The CDR3 spans 21 residues. The J segment lost 0 bases and the V segment lost 1 base, leaving 17 bases of the junction unmatched. DNA for the CDR3: TGTGCCAGTAGTATAGGGGGCGTGGGGACAGGGTTCATCTCTAGCACAGATACGCAGTATTTT. It specifies CASSIGGVGTGFISSTDTQYF. The entire variable domain, with the rest obtained from reference TRBV19 and TRBJ2-3, is as follows: DGGITQSPKYLFRKEGQNVTLSCEQNLNHDAMYWYRQDPGQGLRLIYYSQIVNDFQKGDIAEGYSVSREKKESFPLTVTSAQKNPTAFYLCASSIGGVGTGFISSTDTQYFGPGTRLTVL.

The V gene is TRBV19, the J gene TRBJ2-1; 13 bases line up with TRBD2. Trimming cost V 7 bases and J 5 bases; bases outside gene matches: 5. CDR3 length equals 15 residues. Germline CDR1 and CDR2: LNHDA and SQIVND (reference sequence). As DNA, the CDR3 is TGTGCCAGTACCCCGGGACTAGCGGGAAACAATGAGCAGTTCTTC. This codes for CASTPGLAGNNEQFF.